This T cell receptor (beta chain) was documented in a study of T cell responses to AZD1222 COVID-19 vaccine. Regarding the study as a whole: Repertoires were obtained solely post-peak T cell response. Targets within unmutated variant regions were reportedly found for nearly half of spike-specific TCRs.

CDR3 length: 12 residues. V lost 6 bases and J 8 bases, leaving 11 bases between the germline ends. Germline lookup yields CDR1 KGHSH and CDR2 LQKENI. Second-dose timings of about 4 or about 12 weeks were pooled. Only in-frame clones appear in the TCRdb table, and some are missing; sequencing was by immunoSEQ multiplex PCR. The sample carries some 130,000 clones, 90% to 95% recorded once. Note on this clone: What it recognizes is unknown.

The TCR comes from an adult who received the AZD1222 COVID-19 vaccine. The sequencing here drew on peripheral blood, taken 28 days after the second AZD1222 dose. The J gene is TRBJ2-1, the V gene TRBV18; D might be TRBD1 (6 bases). The CDR3 region has the DNA TGTGCCAGCTCTCTCGGACAGCATGAGCAGTTCTTC. Amino acid sequence: CASSLGQHEQFF.